These T cell receptor beta chains were read from a single sample in a study of response to subunit inactivated influenza vaccine. Each CDR3 protein gets one entry after TCRdb re-called the RT-PCR reads with MiXCR. The sample lists some 540,000 distinct CDR3 sequences, approximately 20% seen once, with 2.5% to 3.5% in the top ten. This sample was shared with a second study, whose subject was T cells expressing NK-cell markers.

The source was CD4+ T cells sorted from PBMCs, collected 11 to 12 days after vaccination. The receptors here all came from a man aged 50-60 years who received an inactivated influenza vaccine. CDR3s include the opening cysteine and the closing phenylalanine or tryptophan.

v_gene: TRBV6-2/TRBV6-3; j_gene: TRBJ2-1; CDR3aa: CASSYSPWGTSYNEQFF
v_gene: TRBV5-1; j_gene: TRBJ2-2; CDR3aa: CASSLTSSTGELFF
v_gene: TRBV5-1; j_gene: TRBJ1-1; CDR3aa: CASSLVPENTEAFF
v_gene: TRBV6-5; j_gene: TRBJ1-1; CDR3aa: CASSYRAGRHEAFF
v_gene: TRBV5-1; j_gene: TRBJ1-1; CDR3aa: CASKQSNTEAFF
v_gene: TRBV20-1; j_gene: TRBJ2-7; CDR3aa: CSAKGGRAHEQYF
v_gene: TRBV12-3/TRBV12-4; j_gene: TRBJ1-2; CDR3aa: CASTTRTVANYGYTF
v_gene: TRBV12-3/TRBV12-4; j_gene: TRBJ2-3; CDR3aa: CASSATGSYTQYF
v_gene: TRBV12-3/TRBV12-4; j_gene: TRBJ2-5; CDR3aa: CASSPRGGGETQYF
v_gene: TRBV6-1; j_gene: TRBJ2-2; CDR3aa: CASSNQDRWNTGELFF
v_gene: TRBV10-1; j_gene: TRBJ2-3; CDR3aa: CASSERGATDTQYF
v_gene: TRBV7-2; j_gene: TRBJ2-5; CDR3aa: CASSLGEAETQYF
v_gene: TRBV30; j_gene: TRBJ1-6; CDR3aa: CAWTQGAGNSPLHF
v_gene: TRBV12-3/TRBV12-4; j_gene: TRBJ2-3; CDR3aa: CASSPPGGRADTQYF
v_gene: TRBV9; j_gene: TRBJ2-1; CDR3aa: CASSPGLAGGQFF
v_gene: TRBV28; j_gene: TRBJ2-7; CDR3aa: CATVGALSEQYF
v_gene: TRBV19; j_gene: TRBJ1-5; CDR3aa: CASSFEPQPQHF
v_gene: TRBV5-1; j_gene: TRBJ1-2; CDR3aa: CASSLGTGDYGYTF
v_gene: TRBV5-5; j_gene: TRBJ2-1; CDR3aa: CASSLTDSYNEQFF
v_gene: TRBV10-3; j_gene: TRBJ2-1; CDR3aa: CAISESGAASGRKYNEQFF
v_gene: TRBV12-3/TRBV12-4; j_gene: TRBJ1-2; CDR3aa: CASSFLYGYTF
v_gene: TRBV29-1; j_gene: TRBJ2-5; CDR3aa: CSYIRTETQYF
v_gene: TRBV11-3; j_gene: TRBJ1-1; CDR3aa: CASSLDSNREAFF
v_gene: TRBV4-1; j_gene: TRBJ2-3; CDR3aa: CASSLGGSGLTDTQYF
v_gene: TRBV30; j_gene: TRBJ2-2; CDR3aa: CAWRKTGVQATGELFF
v_gene: TRBV7-2; j_gene: TRBJ2-3; CDR3aa: CASSLLTSGRNLDTQYF
v_gene: TRBV6-2/TRBV6-3; j_gene: TRBJ2-3; CDR3aa: CASRRPPRVRTDTQYF
v_gene: TRBV3-1; j_gene: TRBJ2-7; CDR3aa: CASSQGTGIYEQYF
v_gene: TRBV24-1; j_gene: TRBJ2-5; CDR3aa: CATSDRSSGREETQYF
v_gene: TRBV12-3/TRBV12-4; j_gene: TRBJ2-3; CDR3aa: CASSSGGLTDTQYF
v_gene: TRBV25-1; j_gene: TRBJ1-2; CDR3aa: CASSDFRGYTF
v_gene: TRBV6-2/TRBV6-3; j_gene: TRBJ2-7; CDR3aa: CASRSWTAGYEQYF
v_gene: TRBV20-1; j_gene: TRBJ2-1; CDR3aa: CSAPNGGVVSNEQFF
v_gene: TRBV3-1; j_gene: TRBJ1-2; CDR3aa: CASSRKYIYGYTF
v_gene: TRBV25-1; j_gene: TRBJ2-3; CDR3aa: CASSAVGLAGAPALWDTQYF
v_gene: TRBV29-1; j_gene: TRBJ2-7; CDR3aa: CSVEMGATGARYEQYF
v_gene: TRBV20-1; j_gene: TRBJ2-7; CDR3aa: CSARPITGTGAYEQYF
v_gene: TRBV19; j_gene: TRBJ1-5; CDR3aa: CASSIPRQRALSNQPQHF
v_gene: TRBV3-1; j_gene: TRBJ1-2; CDR3aa: CASSQGSRKSGYTF
v_gene: TRBV29-1; j_gene: TRBJ2-3; CDR3aa: CSVEMILSSTDTQYF
v_gene: TRBV28; j_gene: TRBJ2-7; CDR3aa: CASSTTSGSRYEQYF
v_gene: TRBV5-1; j_gene: TRBJ2-2; CDR3aa: CASSGTGTGELFF
v_gene: TRBV28; j_gene: TRBJ2-1; CDR3aa: CASNKPGLGVHEQFF
v_gene: TRBV5-5; j_gene: TRBJ1-2; CDR3aa: CASSHGTGGRNYGYTF
v_gene: TRBV5-1; j_gene: TRBJ2-3; CDR3aa: CASSLGRLRTDTQYF
v_gene: TRBV11-1; j_gene: TRBJ2-5; CDR3aa: CASSRAQETQYF
v_gene: TRBV12-3/TRBV12-4; j_gene: TRBJ2-7; CDR3aa: CASSFGGYEQYF
v_gene: TRBV12-3/TRBV12-4; j_gene: TRBJ2-1; CDR3aa: CASRSTSGRNNEQFF
v_gene: TRBV4-3; j_gene: TRBJ1-6; CDR3aa: CASRRTGAQSSPLHF
v_gene: TRBV5-6; j_gene: TRBJ2-2; CDR3aa: CASSLIGNRGQGTGELFF